The 25 T cell receptor beta chains below all came from one sample that was sequenced in a study of control samples from healthy donors and cancer patients. Repertoires were generated with immunoSEQ multiplex PCR, while TCRdb's copy carries only in-frame clones and drops some. The sample shows 120,000 to 150,000 clones, about 88% of them seen only once. Sample: blood. These TCRs come from a woman aged 25 to 39 in good health.

The gene calls are TRBV5-8 and TRBJ2-5; D gene ambiguous. V shed 5 bases and J shed 3 bases, with 11 bases lying between them. The CDR3 extends over 13 amino acids. From germline, CDR1 is SGHTS and CDR2 YDEGEE. The CDR3 sequence is CASRKVVEETQYF. CDR3 nucleotides: TGTGCCAGCAGGAAAGTGGTGGAAGAGACCCAGTACTTC.

The V call is TRBV5-4, the J call TRBJ1-2; D is ambiguous. Germline loops: CDR1 SGHNT, CDR2 YYREEE (reference sequence). The CDR3 covers 14 residues. Deletions cut 0 bases from V and 0 bases from J, with 6 bases between. The CDR3 coding sequence is TGTGCCAGCAGCTTGGATCAGACTAACTATGGCTACACCTTC. Protein sequence: CASSLDQTNYGYTF.

This chain uses TRBV30 with TRBJ2-2, with D possibly matching TRBD2 (5 bases). CDR3 length: 13 amino acids. The V end lost 0 bases, the J end lost 8 bases, and 10 bases lay between the germline ends. Per germline, CDR1 GTSNPN and CDR2 SVGIG (reference sequence). In DNA form, the CDR3 reads TGTGCCTGGAGTGTACAGCCGGGAGGGGAGCTGTTTTTT. Translated, it gives CAWSVQPGGELFF.

The chain links TRBV5-1 to TRBJ2-7; the D gene is possibly TRBD2 (6 bases). V lost 4 bases to trimming and J lost 6 bases, with 17 bases between them. Looked up from germline, CDR1 is SGHRS and CDR2 is YFSETQ. The CDR3 spans 14 residues. The CDR3 loop is CASSTGEQESEQYF. DNA of the CDR3: TGCGCCAGCAGCACGGGGGAACAGGAATCCGAGCAGTACTTC.

The chain couples TRBV3-1 (or the pseudogene TRBV3-2) to TRBJ2-1, with 11 bases aligning to TRBD2. In germline, CDR1 is LGHDT, CDR2 YNNKEL (reference sequence). Unmatched junction bases numbered 19, after V lost 1 base and J lost 2 bases. The CDR3 runs to 22 residues. CDR3 nucleotides: TGTGCCAGCAGCCAAGGCCCTCGTCCGGCTAGCGGGAGGTACGTTACCTACAATGAGCAGTTCTTC. The encoded protein is CASSQGPRPASGRYVTYNEQFF.

The rearrangement joins TRBV25-1 to TRBJ1-4, with TRBD1 matching 10 bases. The ends lost 4 bases at V and 6 bases at J; junction bases unmatched: 5. Germline V CDR1 and CDR2: MGHDK, SYGVNS. The CDR3 spans 15 residues. The CDR3 bases are TGTGCCAGCAGTGGCCAGACAGGGGGCCATGAAAAACTGTTTTTT. This gives the protein CASSGQTGGHEKLFF.

This clone was seen a single time. The chain couples TRBV20-1 to TRBJ1-1; D gene unclear. This CDR3 region has 11 residues. V was pared by 4 bases and J by 1 base, with 4 bases between. CDR1 is DFQATT and CDR2 is SNEGSKA in the germline V gene (reference sequence). CDR3 sequence (DNA): TGCAGTGCTAACAAGAACACTGAAGCTTTCTTT. It is translated as CSANKNTEAFF.

The chain links TRBV6-2 or TRBV6-3 to TRBJ2-1; no clear D. Germline lookup yields CDR1 MNHEY and CDR2 SVGEGT. V lost 0 bases to trimming and J lost 0 bases, with 9 bases between them. The CDR3 is 16 residues long. The CDR3 protein is CASSYSRSISYNEQFF. The CDR3 DNA reads as TGTGCCAGCAGTTACTCGCGGAGCATCTCCTACAATGAGCAGTTCTTC.

The gene calls are TRBV11-2 and TRBJ2-7; 9 positions match TRBD1. The CDR3 length is 15 residues. CDR1 is SGHAT, CDR2 FQNNGV, per germline. V gave up 5 bases and J gave up 2 bases; unmatched junction bases: 7. For the CDR3, the DNA is TGTGCCAGCAGCGACCGGGACAGGGTCGCCTACGAGCAGTACTTC. It specifies CASSDRDRVAYEQYF.

The gene calls are TRBV5-6 and TRBJ2-7, with TRBD2 identical over 11 bases. This CDR3 contains 15 residues. The germline gives CDR1 SGHDT, CDR2 YYEEEE. Germline trimming cut 5 bases from V and 3 bases from J; bases unmatched to any gene: 7. In DNA, the CDR3 is TGTGCCAGCAGGGGCCGCGGGACTAGCGGCTACGAGCAGTACTTC. Translation gives CASRGRGTSGYEQYF.

This clone was recorded a few times. The chain is built from TRBV30 and TRBJ2-3; the match to TRBD2 covers 15 bases. The CDR3 length is 14 residues. V lost 2 bases, J lost 11 bases, and 5 bases stayed unmatched. Germline CDR1 reads GTSNPN; CDR2 reads SVGIG (reference sequence). CDR3 DNA sequence: TGTGCCTGGAGTACACCGGGACTAGCGGGAGGGCAGTATTTT. This codes for CAWSTPGLAGGQYF. The full variable domain, with the rest looked up from reference TRBV30 and TRBJ2-3, is SQTIHQWPATLVQPVGSPLSLECTVEGTSNPNLYWYRQAAGRGLQLLFYSVGIGQISSEVPQNLSASRPQDRQFILSSKKLLLSDSGFYLCAWSTPGLAGGQYFGPGTRLTVL.

The J gene is TRBJ2-7, the V gene TRBV5-1; D possibly corresponds to TRBD2 (5 bases). Germline V gene data show CDR1 as SGHRS and CDR2 as YFSETQ. The CDR3 extends over 12 amino acids. Trimming cost V 7 bases and J 0 bases, with 8 bases left between them. CDR3 nucleotides: TGCGCCAGCTCGGACTTCTCCTACGAGCAGTACTTC. Its translation is CASSDFSYEQYF.

This rearrangement joins TRBV2 to TRBJ2-2; 7 nucleotides line up with TRBD1. Germline-derived CDR1 and CDR2 are SNHLY and FYNNEI. J was trimmed by 8 bases and V by 8 bases; bases with no gene match: 2. The CDR3 extends over 11 amino acids. The CDR3 nucleotides read TGTGCCAGCGGGGACAGTGGGGAGCTGTTTTTT. It yields the protein CASGDSGELFF.

The rearrangement uses TRBV6-1 and TRBJ2-7; TRBD2 might be the D (6 bases). Trimming stripped 3 bases from V and 13 bases from J, with 16 bases between. The CDR3 runs 12 residues. The V gene's germline CDR1 is MNHNS and CDR2 SASEGT. The CDR3 DNA reads TGTGCCAGCAGTGACCCTGGGACTTCCTTATACTTC. Translated: CASSDPGTSLYF.

As regards this clone: One end of the junction varies from germline; a read error may be responsible. The rearrangement links TRBV7-7 to TRBJ2-5; TRBD2 is a possible D gene (6 bases). The germline V gene has CDR1 SSHAT and CDR2 FNYEAQ (reference sequence). The CDR3 is 15 amino acids. This chain's CDR3 is CASSLGGGTGETQYF. In DNA form, the CDR3 reads TGTGCTAGCAGCTTAGGCGGAGGGACGGGAGAGACCCAGTACTTC.

The V call is TRBV19, the J call TRBJ1-4, with a possible D match to TRBD1 (6 bases). CDR1 LNHDA and CDR2 SQIVND come from the germline V gene (reference sequence). The CDR3 length is 16 residues. V dropped 5 bases and J dropped 1 base, with 14 bases sitting between them. CDR3 sequence: CASSPPRGETNEKLFF. In DNA form, the CDR3 reads TGTGCCAGTAGTCCTCCAAGGGGGGAAACTAATGAAAAACTGTTTTTT.

This clone appeared a few times. This chain joins TRBV2 and TRBJ2-7; D gene ambiguous. Trimming took 1 base from V and 6 from J, leaving 10 bases between them. The CDR3 extends over 13 amino acids. The germline V gene has CDR1 SNHLY and CDR2 FYNNEI. CDR3 loop: CASSEEASGEQYF. The CDR3 coding sequence is TGTGCCAGCAGTGAAGAGGCCTCCGGCGAGCAGTACTTC.

The gene calls are TRBV10-3 and TRBJ2-3, with D possibly being TRBD1 (6 bases). Germline V CDR1 and CDR2: ENHRY, SYGVKD. The CDR3 has 14 amino acids. Trimming shortened V by 4 bases and J by 3 bases, and 11 bases separated the two germline ends. This CDR3 is CAISAGVRTDTQYF. Here the CDR3 DNA reads TGTGCCATCAGTGCAGGGGTTAGGACAGATACGCAGTATTTT.

In regard to this clone: Relative to the germline gene, one junction end is altered; a read error may explain this. V is TRBV4-1 and J is TRBJ2-7, with D uncertain. The CDR3 sequence is 11 residues long. Germline-derived CDR1 and CDR2 are MGHRA and YSYEKL. The CDR3 here is CASSQDPQKHF. The CDR3 DNA reads TGCGCCAGCAGCCAAGATCCACAGAAGCACTTC.

In nucleotides, the CDR3 is TGTGCCAGCAGTTACCTGGACGCAGGACAGCCCCAGCATTTT. This codes for CASSYLDAGQPQHF. The genes are TRBV6-2 or TRBV6-3 and TRBJ1-5; D remains unclear. There are 14 residues in the CDR3. V shed 2 bases and J shed 7 bases, with 12 bases lying between them. Germline-derived CDR1 and CDR2 are MNHEY and SVGEGT.

The rearrangement links TRBV7-9 to TRBJ2-5; possibly TRBD1 or TRBD2 for D (6 bases each). Trimming pared 8 bases from V and 3 bases from J, leaving 16 bases between. The CDR3 runs 14 residues. Germline CDR1 reads SEHNR; CDR2 reads FQNEAQ (reference sequence). The DNA of the CDR3 is TGTGCCAGCCATTCGACAGGAGGGGAAGAGACCCAGTACTTC. Amino acids: CASHSTGGEETQYF. Complete variable domain (other parts from reference TRBV7-9 and TRBJ2-5): DTGVSQNPRHKITKRGQNVTFRCDPISEHNRLYWYRQTLGQGPEFLTYFQNEAQLEKSRLLSDRFSAERPKGSFSTLEIQRTEQGDSAMYLCASHSTGGEETQYFGPGTRLLVL.

With regard to this clone: A read error is likely, as this CDR3 ends without the conserved phenylalanine or tryptophan. The CDR3, as DNA: TGTGCCAGCAGTTACTCGATACAGGGGGACCTCCATGGCTACACCCTC. It yields the protein CASSYSIQGDLHGYTL. The chain uses TRBV6-5 and TRBJ1-2, with 8 positions matching TRBD1. Germline CDR1 is MNHEY and CDR2 is SVGAGI. The CDR3 consists of 16 residues. V shed 0 bases, J shed 6 bases, and the junction held 9 bases outside the gene matches.

This chain uses TRBV9 with TRBJ2-2, with D uncertain. Trimming cost V 3 bases and J 5 bases, with 8 bases left between them. The CDR3 has 13 residues. CDR1 and CDR2 from the germline V gene are SGDLS and YYNGEE. Written as DNA, the CDR3 is TGTGCCAGCAGCGGGACCCTTACCGGGGAGCTGTTTTTT. Encoded protein: CASSGTLTGELFF.

J is TRBJ1-5 and V is TRBV20-1; D is unclear. The germline V gene has CDR1 DFQATT and CDR2 SNEGSKA (reference sequence). The CDR3 sequence is 13 residues long. Trimming cost V 3 bases and J 5 bases, with 11 bases left between them. CDR3 residues: CSASRPGHQPQHF. In DNA, the CDR3 is TGCAGTGCTAGTCGACCGGGCCATCAGCCCCAGCATTTT.

CDR3 nucleotide sequence: TGTGCCATCAGTGAGTCGATGTTACCTGGAAACACCATATATTTT. This translates into CAISESMLPGNTIYF. The chain joins TRBV10-3 to TRBJ1-3; D gene ambiguous. V was clipped by 0 bases and J by 2 bases, with 8 bases between them. This CDR3 region has 15 residues. Looked up from germline, CDR1 is ENHRY and CDR2 is SYGVKD.